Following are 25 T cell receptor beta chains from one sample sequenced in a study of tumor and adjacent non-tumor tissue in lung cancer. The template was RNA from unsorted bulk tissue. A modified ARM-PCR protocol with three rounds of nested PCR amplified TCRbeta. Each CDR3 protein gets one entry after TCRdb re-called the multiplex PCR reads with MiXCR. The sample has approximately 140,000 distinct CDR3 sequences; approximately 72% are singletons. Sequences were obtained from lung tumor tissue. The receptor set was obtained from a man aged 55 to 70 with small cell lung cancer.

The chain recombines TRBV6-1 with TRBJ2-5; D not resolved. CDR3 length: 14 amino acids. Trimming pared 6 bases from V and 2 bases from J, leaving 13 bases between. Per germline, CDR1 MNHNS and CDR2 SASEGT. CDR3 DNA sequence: TGTGCCAGCAGGCCGGATGTGGGGCAAGAGACCCAGTACTTC. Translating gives CASRPDVGQETQYF.

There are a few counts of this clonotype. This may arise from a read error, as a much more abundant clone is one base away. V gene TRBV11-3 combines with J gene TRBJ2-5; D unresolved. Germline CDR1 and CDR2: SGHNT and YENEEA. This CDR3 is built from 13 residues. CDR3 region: CSSSFGTRETQYF. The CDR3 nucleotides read TGTTCCAGCAGCTTCGGCACGAGGGAGACCCAGTACTTC.

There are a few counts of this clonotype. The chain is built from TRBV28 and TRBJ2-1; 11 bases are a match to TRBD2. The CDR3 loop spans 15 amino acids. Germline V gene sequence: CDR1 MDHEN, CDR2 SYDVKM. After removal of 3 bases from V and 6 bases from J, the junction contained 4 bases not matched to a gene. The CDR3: CASSFLAGGPNEQFF. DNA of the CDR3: TGTGCCAGCAGTTTCCTAGCGGGAGGCCCCAATGAGCAGTTCTTC.

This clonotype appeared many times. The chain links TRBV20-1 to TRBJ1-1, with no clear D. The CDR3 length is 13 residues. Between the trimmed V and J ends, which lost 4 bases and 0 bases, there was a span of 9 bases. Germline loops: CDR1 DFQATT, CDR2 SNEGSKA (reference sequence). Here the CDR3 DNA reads TGCAGTGCTAACGGACTGCTGAACACTGAAGCTTTCTTT. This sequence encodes CSANGLLNTEAFF.

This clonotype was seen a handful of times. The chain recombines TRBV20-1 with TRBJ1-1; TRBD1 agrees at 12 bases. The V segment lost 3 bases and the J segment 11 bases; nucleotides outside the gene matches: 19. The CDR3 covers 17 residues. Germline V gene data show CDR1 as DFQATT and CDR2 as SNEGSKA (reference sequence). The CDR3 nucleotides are TGCAGTGCTAGGTCTTTCTTAGGGGACAGGGGGCCGCTTGGGGCTTTCTTT. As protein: CSARSFLGDRGPLGAFF.

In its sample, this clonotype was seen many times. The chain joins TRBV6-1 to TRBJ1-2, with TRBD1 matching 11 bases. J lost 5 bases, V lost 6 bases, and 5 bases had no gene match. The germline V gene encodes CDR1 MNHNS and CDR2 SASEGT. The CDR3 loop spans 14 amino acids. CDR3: CASRLDRGLYGYTF. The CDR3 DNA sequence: TGTGCCAGCAGGTTGGACAGGGGGCTTTATGGCTACACCTTC.

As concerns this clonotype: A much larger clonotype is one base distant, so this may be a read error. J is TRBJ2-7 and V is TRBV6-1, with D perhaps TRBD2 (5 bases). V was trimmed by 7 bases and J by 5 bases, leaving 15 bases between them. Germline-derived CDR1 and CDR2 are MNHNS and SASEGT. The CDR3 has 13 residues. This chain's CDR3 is CASNLAGLDEQYF. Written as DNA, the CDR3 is TGTGCCAGCAATCTGGCGGGCCTGGACGAGCAGTACTTC.

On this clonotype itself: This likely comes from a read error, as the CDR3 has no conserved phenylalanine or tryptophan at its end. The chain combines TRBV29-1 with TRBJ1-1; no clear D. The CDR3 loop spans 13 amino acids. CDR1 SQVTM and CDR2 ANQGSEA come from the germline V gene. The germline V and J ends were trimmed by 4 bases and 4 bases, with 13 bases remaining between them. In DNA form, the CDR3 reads TGCAGCGTTGCTACATGGTTGGCCACTGAAGCTTTCCTT. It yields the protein CSVATWLATEAFL.

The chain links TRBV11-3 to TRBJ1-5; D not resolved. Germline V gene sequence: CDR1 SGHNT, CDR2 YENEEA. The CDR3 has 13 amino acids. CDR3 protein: CTNSLNRNQPQHF. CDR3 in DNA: TGTACCAACAGCTTAAATCGCAATCAGCCCCAGCATTTT.

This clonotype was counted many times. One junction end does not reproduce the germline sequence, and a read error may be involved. The CDR3 protein is CASSQGGDTQYF. Here the CDR3 DNA reads TGTGCCAGCAGCCAAGGGGGGGATACGCAGTATTTT. This rearrangement joins TRBV4-1 to TRBJ2-3; D is possibly TRBD1 or TRBD2 (6 bases each). The CDR3 is 12 residues long. The germline gives CDR1 MGHRA, CDR2 YSYEKL.

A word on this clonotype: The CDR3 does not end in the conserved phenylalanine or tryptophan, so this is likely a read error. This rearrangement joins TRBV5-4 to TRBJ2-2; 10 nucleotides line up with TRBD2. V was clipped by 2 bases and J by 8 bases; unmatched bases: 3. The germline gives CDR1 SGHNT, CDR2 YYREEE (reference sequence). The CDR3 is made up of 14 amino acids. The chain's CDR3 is CASSFASGRGELFP. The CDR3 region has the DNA TGTGCCAGCAGCTTTGCTAGCGGGAGAGGGGAGCTGTTTCCT.

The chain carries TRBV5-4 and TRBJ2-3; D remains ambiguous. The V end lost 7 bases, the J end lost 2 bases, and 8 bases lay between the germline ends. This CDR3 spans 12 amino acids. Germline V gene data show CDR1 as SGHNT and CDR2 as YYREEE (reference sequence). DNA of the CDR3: TGTGCCAGCTCGACGTCCACAGATACGCAGTATTTT. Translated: CASSTSTDTQYF. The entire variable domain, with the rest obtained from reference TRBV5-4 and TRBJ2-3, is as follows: ETGVTQSPTHLIKTRGQQVTLRCSSQSGHNTVSWYQQALGQGPQFIFQYYREEENGRGNFPPRFSGLQFPNYSSELNVNALELDDSALYLCASSTSTDTQYFGPGTRLTVL.

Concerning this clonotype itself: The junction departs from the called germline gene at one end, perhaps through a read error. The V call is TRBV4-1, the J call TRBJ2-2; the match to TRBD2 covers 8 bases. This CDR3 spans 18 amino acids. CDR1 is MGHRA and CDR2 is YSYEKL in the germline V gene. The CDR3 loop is CARSQDWGSGTNTGELFF. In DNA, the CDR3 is TGCGCCAGAAGCCAAGATTGGGGTAGCGGGACCAACACCGGGGAGCTGTTTTTT.

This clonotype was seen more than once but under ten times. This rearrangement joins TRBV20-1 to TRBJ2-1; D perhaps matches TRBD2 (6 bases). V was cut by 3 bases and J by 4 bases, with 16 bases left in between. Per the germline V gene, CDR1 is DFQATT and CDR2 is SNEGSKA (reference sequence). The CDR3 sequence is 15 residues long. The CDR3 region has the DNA TGCAGTGCTAGGAACCCGATAGCGGAATACAATGAGCAGTTCTTC. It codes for CSARNPIAEYNEQFF.

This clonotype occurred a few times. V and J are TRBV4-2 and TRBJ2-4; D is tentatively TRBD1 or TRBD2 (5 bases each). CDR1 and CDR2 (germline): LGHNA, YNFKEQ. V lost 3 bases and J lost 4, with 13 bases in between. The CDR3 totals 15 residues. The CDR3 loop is CASSQSWDQKNIQYF. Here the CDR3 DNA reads TGTGCCAGCAGCCAGTCCTGGGACCAGAAAAACATTCAGTACTTC.

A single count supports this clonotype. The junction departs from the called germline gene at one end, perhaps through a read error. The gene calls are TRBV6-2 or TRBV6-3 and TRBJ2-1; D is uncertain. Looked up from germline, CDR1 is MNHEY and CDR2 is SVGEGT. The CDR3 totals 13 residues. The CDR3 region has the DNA TGTCCCAGCAGTATCGGTCCTAACAAAGAGCAGTTCTTC. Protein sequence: CPSSIGPNKEQFF.

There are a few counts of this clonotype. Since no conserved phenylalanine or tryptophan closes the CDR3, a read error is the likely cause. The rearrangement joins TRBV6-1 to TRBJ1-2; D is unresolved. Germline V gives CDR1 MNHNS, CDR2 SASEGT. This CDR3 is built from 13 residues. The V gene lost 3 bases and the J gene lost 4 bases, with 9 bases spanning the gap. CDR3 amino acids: CASSDAGIYGYTI. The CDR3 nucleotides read TGTGCCAGCAGTGATGCTGGGATCTATGGCTACACCATC.

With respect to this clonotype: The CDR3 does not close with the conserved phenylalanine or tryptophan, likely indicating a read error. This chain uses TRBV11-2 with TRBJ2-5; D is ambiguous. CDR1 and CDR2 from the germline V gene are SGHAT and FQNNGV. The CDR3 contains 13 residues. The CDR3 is CASSVSYQETQYL. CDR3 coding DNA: TGTGCCAGCAGCGTCTCCTACCAGGAGACCCAGTACTTA.

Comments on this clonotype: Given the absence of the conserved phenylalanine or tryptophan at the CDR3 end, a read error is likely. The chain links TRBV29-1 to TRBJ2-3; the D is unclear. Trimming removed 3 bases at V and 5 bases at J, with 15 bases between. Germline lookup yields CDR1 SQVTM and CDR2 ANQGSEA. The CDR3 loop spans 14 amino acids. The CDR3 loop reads CSVDWPPFKDTQYS. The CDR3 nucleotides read TGCAGCGTTGACTGGCCGCCGTTTAAAGATACGCAGTATTCT.

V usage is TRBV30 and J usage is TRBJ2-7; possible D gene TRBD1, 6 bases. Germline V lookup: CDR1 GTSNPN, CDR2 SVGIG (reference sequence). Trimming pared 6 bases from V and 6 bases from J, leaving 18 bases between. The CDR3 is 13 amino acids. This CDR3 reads CACLGQGTSEQYF. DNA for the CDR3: TGTGCCTGCCTCGGGCAGGGGACCAGCGAGCAGTACTTC.

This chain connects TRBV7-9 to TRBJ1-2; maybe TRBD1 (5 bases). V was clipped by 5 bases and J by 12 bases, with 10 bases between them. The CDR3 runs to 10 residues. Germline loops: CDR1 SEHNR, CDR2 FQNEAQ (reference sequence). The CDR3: CASSPGGDTF. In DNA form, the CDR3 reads TGTGCCAGCAGCCCTGGGGGGGACACCTTC.

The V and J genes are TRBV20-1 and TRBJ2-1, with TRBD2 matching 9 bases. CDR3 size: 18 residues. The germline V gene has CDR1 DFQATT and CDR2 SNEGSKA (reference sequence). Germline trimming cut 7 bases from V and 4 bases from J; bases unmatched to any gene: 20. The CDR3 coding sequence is TGCAGTGTTACGGGGTCCCTATTAGCGGGAGAAATATACAATGAGCAGTTCTTC. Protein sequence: CSVTGSLLAGEIYNEQFF.

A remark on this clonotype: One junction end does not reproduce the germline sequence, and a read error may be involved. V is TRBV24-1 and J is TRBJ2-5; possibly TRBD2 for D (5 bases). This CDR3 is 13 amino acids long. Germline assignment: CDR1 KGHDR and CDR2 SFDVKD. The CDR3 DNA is TGTGCCACCAGTGTCGTGGGAGAAGAGACCCAATACTTC. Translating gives CATSVVGEETQYF.

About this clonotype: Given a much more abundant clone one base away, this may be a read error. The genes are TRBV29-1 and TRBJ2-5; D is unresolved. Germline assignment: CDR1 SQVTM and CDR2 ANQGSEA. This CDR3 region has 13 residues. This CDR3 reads CCVVSRIQETQYF. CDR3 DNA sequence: TGCTGCGTTGTGTCCAGGATCCAAGAGACCCAGTACTTC.

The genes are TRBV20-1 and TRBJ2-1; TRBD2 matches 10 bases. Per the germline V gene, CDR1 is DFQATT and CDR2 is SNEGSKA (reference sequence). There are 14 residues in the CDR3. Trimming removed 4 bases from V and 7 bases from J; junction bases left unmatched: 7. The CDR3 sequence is CSAKSGGAGNEQFF. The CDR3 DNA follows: TGCAGTGCTAAGAGCGGGGGGGCTGGGAATGAGCAGTTCTTC.